A single sample gave rise to the 5 T cell receptor beta chains below, sequenced in a study of blood T cell repertoires in COVID-19. The method was immunoSEQ multiplex PCR; TCRdb's version includes in-frame clones alone and lacks a portion of them. This sample has roughly 440,000 clones, with around 88% found just once. The sequenced material came from peripheral blood. All receptors derive from a woman in her forties or fifties with COVID-19, enrolled during active disease.

The chain links TRBV3-1 (or the pseudogene TRBV3-2) to TRBJ1-4; TRBD1 is a possible D gene (6 bases). V gave up 5 bases and J gave up 8 bases, with 12 bases separating them. There are 13 residues in the CDR3. The germline CDR1 and CDR2 sequences are LGHDT and YNNKEL (reference sequence). CDR3 sequence (DNA): TGTGCCAGCAGCGGACAGTACGAGGAAAAACTGTTTTTT. It codes for CASSGQYEEKLFF.

This clone was picked up one time. The rearrangement links TRBV18 to TRBJ2-6, with a tentative D call TRBD2 (5 bases). Germline V gene lookup returns CDR1 KGHSH and CDR2 LQKENI. V lost 2 bases, J lost 2 bases, and 7 bases lay in between. CDR3 length equals 15 residues. The chain's CDR3 is CASSPERAGANVLTF. In DNA, the CDR3 is TGTGCCAGCTCACCAGAGAGGGCTGGGGCCAACGTCCTGACTTTC.

The rearrangement joins TRBV18 to TRBJ2-2, with TRBD1 as a possible D gene (5 bases). V was pared by 2 bases and J by 6 bases, with 13 bases between. CDR1 and CDR2 from the germline V gene are KGHSH and LQKENI. The CDR3 has 15 amino acids. The CDR3 region has the DNA TGTGCCAGCTCACCAGGGGCTGAAGATGCCGGGGAGCTGTTTTTT. Encoded protein: CASSPGAEDAGELFF. The full variable domain, its missing parts supplied by reference TRBV18 and TRBJ2-2, is NAGVMQNPRHLVRRRGQEARLRCSPMKGHSHVYWYRQLPEEGLKFMVYLQKENIIDESGMPKERFSAEFPKEGPSILRIQQVVRGDSAAYFCASSPGAEDAGELFFGEGSRLTVL.

The CDR3 nucleotides are TGTGCCAGCTTTACTAGCGGGGCGAGCACAGATACGCAGTATTTT. This sequence encodes CASFTSGASTDTQYF. The chain has TRBV5-5 and TRBJ2-3; the match to TRBD2 covers 10 bases. The CDR3 sequence is 15 residues long. J was trimmed by 0 bases and V by 7 bases; bases with no gene match: 5. Germline V gene sequence: CDR1 SGHKS, CDR2 YYEKEE (reference sequence).

CDR3 sequence (DNA): TGTGCCAGCAGCTTGGCCGGCGGTGTTCAGTACTTC. Its translation is CASSLAGGVQYF. The chain uses TRBV5-6 and TRBJ2-5; D unclear. Trimming left V 0 bases short and J 11 bases short, with 11 bases between. The CDR3 covers 12 residues. Germline CDR1 SGHDT, CDR2 YYEEEE.